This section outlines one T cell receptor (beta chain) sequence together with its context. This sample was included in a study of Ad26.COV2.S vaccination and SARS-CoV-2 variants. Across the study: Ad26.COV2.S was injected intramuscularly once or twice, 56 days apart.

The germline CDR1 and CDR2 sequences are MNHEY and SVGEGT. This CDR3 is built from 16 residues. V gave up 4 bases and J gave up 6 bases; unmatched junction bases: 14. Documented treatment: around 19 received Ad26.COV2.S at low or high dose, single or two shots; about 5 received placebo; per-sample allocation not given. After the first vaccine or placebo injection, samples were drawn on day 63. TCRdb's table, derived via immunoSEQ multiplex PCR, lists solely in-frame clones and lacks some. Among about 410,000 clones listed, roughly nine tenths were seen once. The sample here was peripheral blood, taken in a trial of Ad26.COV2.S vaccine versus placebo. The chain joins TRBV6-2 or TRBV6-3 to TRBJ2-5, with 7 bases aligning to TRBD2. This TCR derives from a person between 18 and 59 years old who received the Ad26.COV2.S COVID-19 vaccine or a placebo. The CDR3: CASSSISGGLRKTQYF. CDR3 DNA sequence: TGTGCCAGCAGTTCTATTTCGGGGGGACTTCGTAAGACCCAGTACTTC.